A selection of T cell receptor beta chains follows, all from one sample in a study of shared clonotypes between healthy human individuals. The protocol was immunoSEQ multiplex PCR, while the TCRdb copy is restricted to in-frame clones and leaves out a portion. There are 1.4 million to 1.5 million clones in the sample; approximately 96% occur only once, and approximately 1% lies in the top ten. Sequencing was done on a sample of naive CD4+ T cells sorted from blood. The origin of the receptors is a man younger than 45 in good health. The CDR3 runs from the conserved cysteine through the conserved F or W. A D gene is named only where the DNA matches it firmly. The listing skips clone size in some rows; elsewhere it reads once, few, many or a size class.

TGCGCCAGCAGCTCCCATTTCTACGAGCAGTACTTC	CASSSHFYEQYF	.	TRBV5-1	TRBJ2-7	.
TGTGCCAGCAGCCCCGGACAGGAGGACTTCTATGGCTACACCTTC	CASSPGQEDFYGYTF	.	TRBV7-8	TRBJ1-2	TRBD1
TGTGCCAGCAGGGGACAGGGGGCGTCCGGGGAGCTGTTTTTT	CASRGQGASGELFF	.	TRBV2	TRBJ2-2	TRBD1
TGCGCCAGCAGCCAAGATCCGGGACACGGCAAGCAGTACTTC	CASSQDPGHGKQYF	.	TRBV4-1	TRBJ2-7	.
TGTGCCAGCAGCCCAACTCGAAGGCGGAAGACCCAGTACTTC	CASSPTRRRKTQYF	.	TRBV28	TRBJ2-5	.
TGTGCCATCAGCCCCTTATTATCCCAAGAGACCCAGTACTTC	CAISPLLSQETQYF	.	TRBV10-3	TRBJ2-5	.
TGCAGCGTCGACATCGGACTAGCGGGAGGAGGCGAGCAGTACTTC	CSVDIGLAGGGEQYF	.	TRBV29-1	TRBJ2-7	TRBD2
TGTGCCAGCATTATCAGGGAAACTGGGGCCAACGTCCTGACTTTC	CASIIRETGANVLTF	.	TRBV2	TRBJ2-6	.
TGTGCCAGCAGTGTCCGACTAGCTACCTACAATGAGCAGTTCTTC	CASSVRLATYNEQFF	once	TRBV2	TRBJ2-1	TRBD2
TGTGCCAGCAGCTATAGCGGGGGGCTCTCCTACGAGCAGTACTTC	CASSYSGGLSYEQYF	once	TRBV5-4	TRBJ2-7	TRBD2
TGTGCCAGTAGTATGTGGGCAGGGGTAGACAATTACGAGCAGTACTTC	CASSMWAGVDNYEQYF	.	TRBV19	TRBJ2-7	.
TGTGCCAGCACTCGGGACACGTCATACGAGCAGTACTTC	CASTRDTSYEQYF	once	TRBV2	TRBJ2-7	.
TGCAGCGTTGATACGGGGAGAACCGGGGAGCTGTTTTTT	CSVDTGRTGELFF	.	TRBV29-1	TRBJ2-2	.
TGCGCCAGCAGCCAAAGAGGACTAGCGGGAACCAATGAGCAGTTCTTC	CASSQRGLAGTNEQFF	once	TRBV4-1	TRBJ2-1	TRBD2
TGCGCCAGCAGCCAAGCTGCGAATGAAAAACTGTTTTTT	CASSQAANEKLFF	.	TRBV4-1	TRBJ1-4	.
TGTGCCAGCACCAAGAGTGGAGGTGGGGCCAACGTCCTGACTTTC	CASTKSGGGANVLTF	.	TRBV9	TRBJ2-6	.
TGTGCCAGCCCAACCTTTACAGGGGCGTCCTACAATGAGCAGTTCTTC	CASPTFTGASYNEQFF	.	TRBV19	TRBJ2-1	TRBD1
TGTGCCAGCAGTTTAGGACTAGCGGGAGACCACGAGCAGTACTTC	CASSLGLAGDHEQYF	.	TRBV28	TRBJ2-7	TRBD2
TGTGCCAGCAGAGAGGGACTTTTCACCGGGGAGCTGTTTTTT	CASREGLFTGELFF	.	TRBV6-8	TRBJ2-2	.
TGTGCCACCAGCAGGGGACTAGCGGGAAGGTACGAGCAGTACTTC	CATSRGLAGRYEQYF	once	TRBV15	TRBJ2-7	TRBD2
TGTGCCTGGAGCCCGGTGGGATTTAGTAGCACAGATACGCAGTATTTT	CAWSPVGFSSTDTQYF	.	TRBV30	TRBJ2-3	.
TGCGCCAGCAGCCGACGAGCGGATACGCAGTATTTT	CASSRRADTQYF	.	TRBV5-1	TRBJ2-3	.
TGTGCCAGCAGCTTGTCAGATGAGCAGTTCTTC	CASSLSDEQFF	once	TRBV5-6	TRBJ2-1	.
TGCGCCAGCAGTCCGTCACCGATCACTGAAGCTTTCTTT	CASSPSPITEAFF	once	TRBV23-1	TRBJ1-1	.
TGTGCCAGCAGGTCGGGACAGGGGAAAGGAATGGAGCAGTTCTTC	CASRSGQGKGMEQFF	.	TRBV7-2	TRBJ2-1	TRBD1
TGTGCCAGCAGTTCTCTTCGAAGCGCGAGGTACAATGAGCAGTTCTTC	CASSSLRSARYNEQFF	.	TRBV27	TRBJ2-1	.
TGTGCCAGCAGCTCCCTTCAAGCTAGCGGGAGCCGGCAAGAGACCCAGTACTTC	CASSSLQASGSRQETQYF	.	TRBV5-5	TRBJ2-5	TRBD2